Detailed here is one T cell receptor beta chain. Its antigen is undetermined. Profiling relied on immunoSEQ multiplex PCR, and the TCRdb table lists in-frame clones only, not all of them. The table lists millions of clones, over 85% of them singletons, with 0.13% in the top ten. This sample was taken from a study of shared clonotypes between healthy human individuals. CDR3 length equals 13 residues. Germline lookup yields CDR1 WSHSY and CDR2 SAAADI. Trimming stripped 8 bases from V and 0 bases from J, with 11 bases between. Regarding the study as a whole: In the sorted subsets, rarefaction showed sequencing was incomplete despite large depth. Shared clonotypes: 4.5% to 5% naive CD4, roughly 4% naive CD8, 2.3% memory CD4, approximately 0.4% memory CD8.

The V gene is TRBV10-2, the J gene TRBJ2-7, with D perhaps assigned TRBD1 or TRBD2 (5 bases each). This clonotype was sampled from a man between 18 and 29 years old in good health. Material: naive CD4+ T cells sorted from blood. This sample's subset: CD45RA+ positively selected. The CDR3 loop reads CASLPGSSYEQYF. DNA for the CDR3: TGCGCCAGCCTCCCAGGGAGCTCCTACGAGCAGTACTTC.